The source of this T cell receptor (beta chain) is a study of molecular identifiers for immune sequencing clone quantification (dated by TCRdb to between 2018 and 2020). For context, the study as a whole: For a replicate experiment, RNA from roughly 21,000 or 96,000 naive CD8 T cells was divided into five aliquots, of which four were sequenced. CD8 T cells were used in a methods study to benchmark molecular-identifier clustering-based TCR repertoire sequencing (MIDCIRS) and TCR RNA copy counting.

Library preparation employed PCR. Instrument on record: Illumina HiSeq 4000. Preparation of bulk TCR libraries followed a previously described approach, with the TCR primers listed in Table S5. Purification of total RNA was performed with the Qiagen AllPrep DNA/RNA kit. Before analysis, reads from multiple sequencing runs of one library were combined. In the source study's methods: Reads were retained only if an exact TCR constant sequence was present, and the retained reads were trimmed to 150 nt and grouped according to their 12-nt molecular barcodes. Reads inside each barcode group were sub-clustered using a 15% Levenshtein threshold, and a quality-weighted consensus sequence was constructed for each RNA molecule. Non-functional sequences were removed, as were lower-count sequences one edit away from another. Barcode sub-clusters with fewer than 20% of the maximum read count were removed, based on fitting two negative binomial distributions. TCRdb itself trimmed the public reads at Q25 with fastp, ran MiXCR and retained productive beta chains. Every entry covers one CDR3 protein and lists the most common genes and DNA from its rows. The authors' filters were not applied to this entry. The sample data list approximately 500,000 distinct CDR3 sequences, and over 20% of these were observed just once. Around 0.84% of the sample comes from the top ten.

As for this clonotype: No antigen is known for it. No base-level quality is on record; no much larger clone is a single base apart.

What the research found in general, with its limitations: Without barcode sub-clustering, chimeric consensus sequences inflated TCR diversity; chimeras reached as high as 47%. Around 2.9 recovered TCR RNA copies per cell were obtained by modeling, versus about ten by digital PCR, implying a capture efficiency of 25% to 30%. In CMV-specific effector cells, over 97% of molecules were held by clones above 20 RNA copies, whereas under 1% of molecules were held by such clones in naive cells. The naive libraries included spiked-in Jurkat TCR RNA (around 9 copies' worth), and this Jurkat TCR RNA is not part of the donor repertoire. Highly expanded clone sizes could be underestimated if identical TCR molecules share a barcode. Spiked-in Jurkat TCR RNA equal to a single cell's worth was reported to be detectable even within 1,100,000 naive CD8 T cells.

From the germline V gene (reference sequence), CDR1 is MNHEY and CDR2 is SMNVEV. Trimming at the junction amounts to 1 base on V and 4 bases on J, and the germline ends lie 13 bases apart. Spanning cysteine to phenylalanine, the CDR3 consists of 16 amino acids. The CDR3 DNA has 48 bases and is translated from base 1. Libraries of naive CD8 T cells were built from anywhere between roughly 17,000 and 1,000,000 sorted cells, with 10%, 30% or 50% of the purified RNA used. Naive CD8 T cells were FACS-sorted as CD8+CD4-CCR7+CD45RA+ on a BD FACSAria II into RLT Plus buffer. To test detection sensitivity, Jurkat RNA equal to 10 or so TCR copies was added to samples of about 18,000-1,100,000 naive CD8 T cells. CD8 T cells were enriched with RosetteSep CD8+ T Cell Enrichment Cocktail and Ficoll-Paque, followed by ACK red cell lysis.

Sequenced: naive CD8+ T cells from blood, with Jurkat cell RNA spiked in. Interpreted using the paper, the cell subset or site label stands for: FACS-sorted CD8+CD4-CCR7+CD45RA+ naive T cells. The sequence links TRBV27 to TRBJ2-2; the D call could be TRBD1 or TRBD2, with each sharing 5 bases. The clonotype originates from a human donor in good health. Some libraries in this study had Jurkat cell RNA spiked in. The encoded CDR3 is CASSLLGVDGTGELFF. At the DNA level, the sequence is TGTGCCAGCAGTTTATTGGGGGTTGACGGCACCGGGGAGCTGTTTTTT.